One sample yielded the 2 T cell receptor beta chains listed below, sequenced in a study of T cells of healthy individuals (dated by TCRdb to between 2017 and 2018). The library was obtained by 5' RACE. The run used an Illumina MiSeq. TCRdb reworked the public reads: Q25 trimming with fastp, MiXCR clone assembly, productive beta chains retained. Every entry covers one CDR3 protein and lists the most common genes and DNA from its rows. Within this sample are around 98,000 distinct CDR3 sequences, with 15% to 20% of them counted one time only. Jointly, the top ten make up more than 5.5% of the sample. The receptors here all came from a human donor in good health.

The CDR3, as DNA: TGTGCCACCAGCACACACGGACAGGCGATTTCTTACAGGCCTAACTATGGCTACACCTTC. It specifies CATSTHGQAISYRPNYGYTF. The chain is built from TRBV15 and TRBJ1-2; 7 bases align to TRBD1. In germline, CDR1 is LNHNV, CDR2 YYDKDF (reference sequence). Unmatched junction bases numbered 20, after V lost 4 bases and J lost 0 bases. The CDR3 totals 20 residues.

This clonotype has a count of ten or more. The chain uses TRBV27 and TRBJ2-2; D may be TRBD2 (6 bases). V lost 1 base and J lost 3, with 12 bases in between. CDR1 is MNHEY and CDR2 is SMNVEV in the germline V gene (reference sequence). The CDR3 runs 16 residues. The chain's CDR3 is CASSLFGGGYTGELFF. The CDR3, as DNA: TGTGCCAGCAGTTTATTTGGGGGAGGATACACCGGGGAGCTGTTTTTT.